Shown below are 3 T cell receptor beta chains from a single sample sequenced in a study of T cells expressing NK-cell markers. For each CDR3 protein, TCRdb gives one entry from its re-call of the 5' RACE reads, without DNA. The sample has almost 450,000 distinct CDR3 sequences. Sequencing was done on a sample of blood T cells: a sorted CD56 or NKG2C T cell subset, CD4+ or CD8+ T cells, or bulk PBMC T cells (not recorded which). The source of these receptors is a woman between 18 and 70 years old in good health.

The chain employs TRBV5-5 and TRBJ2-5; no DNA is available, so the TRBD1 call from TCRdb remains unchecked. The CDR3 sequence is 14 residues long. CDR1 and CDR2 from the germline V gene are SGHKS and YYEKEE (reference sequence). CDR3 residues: CASSLVGDQETQYF.

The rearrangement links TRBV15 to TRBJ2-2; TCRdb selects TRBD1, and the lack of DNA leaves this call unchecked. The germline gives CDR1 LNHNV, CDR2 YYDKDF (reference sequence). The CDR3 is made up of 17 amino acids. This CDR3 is CATSSRGGAGRTGELFF.

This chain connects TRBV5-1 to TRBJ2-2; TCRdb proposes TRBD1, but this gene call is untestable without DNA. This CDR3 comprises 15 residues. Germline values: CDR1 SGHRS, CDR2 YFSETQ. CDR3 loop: CASSLGDTNTGELFF.